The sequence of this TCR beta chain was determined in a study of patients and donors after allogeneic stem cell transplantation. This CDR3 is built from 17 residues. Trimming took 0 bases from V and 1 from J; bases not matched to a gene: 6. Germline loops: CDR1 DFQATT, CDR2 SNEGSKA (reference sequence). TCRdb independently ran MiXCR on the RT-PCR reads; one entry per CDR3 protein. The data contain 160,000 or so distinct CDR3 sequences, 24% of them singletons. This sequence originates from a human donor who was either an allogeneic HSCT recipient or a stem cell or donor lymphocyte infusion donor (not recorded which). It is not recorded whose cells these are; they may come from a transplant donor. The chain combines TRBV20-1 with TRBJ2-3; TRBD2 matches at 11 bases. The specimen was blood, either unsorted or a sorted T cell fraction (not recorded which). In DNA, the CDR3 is TGCAGTGCTAGAGATTACCTAGCGGGAGGCCGCACAGATACGCAGTATTTT. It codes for CSARDYLAGGRTDTQYF.